This T cell receptor beta chain appears in the sequencing data of a study of early T cells in non-severe SARS-CoV-2 infection. Study details: Sequencing was performed on bulk RNA from unsorted whole blood, leaving chains unpaired. Study-level results: VDJdb matching favored anti-spike CD8 responses, missing private and CD4 specificities.

TCRdb re-analysed the 5' RACE reads in MiXCR, keeping a single row per CDR3 protein. The sample yields 75,000 to 100,000 distinct CDR3 sequences, around 17% seen once. Turning to this clonotype: Its target is not known.

There are 17 residues in the CDR3. CDR1 and CDR2 from the germline V gene are MNHEY and SMNVEV (reference sequence). The junction had 7 bases not matched to a gene; V was cut back by 6 bases and J by 1 base. The sequencing input was whole blood. This TCR was sampled from an adult who was a healthcare worker with PCR-confirmed SARS-CoV-2 infection or an uninfected control (not recorded which). The chain employs TRBV27 and TRBJ2-5, with TRBD2 matching 14 bases. The CDR3 protein is CASRRLAGGPAQETQYF. The CDR3 coding sequence is TGTGCCAGCAGGCGACTAGCGGGAGGGCCTGCCCAAGAGACCCAGTACTTC.